The sequence of this T cell receptor (beta chain) was determined in a study of blood T cell repertoires in COVID-19 (dated by TCRdb to 2018 to 2020). Background on the whole study: Samples from collaborators originated in the United States, Italy and Spain and spanned both the acute and convalescent phases of COVID-19. The prospective study material was composed of cDNA or gDNA derived from T cells, B-cell-depleted T cells, or PBMCs. Subjects who had been exposed to COVID-19, were actively infected with it, or had recovered from it provided the deeply sampled blood TCRbeta repertoires that made up the dataset. The repertoires were released in a freely available public database intended as a resource for research on the immune response to SARS-CoV-2. The samples were drawn from the first 160 participants of the ongoing ImmuneRACE study and from 1,254 subjects provided by 6 global collaborators. Sample metadata almost always included a de-identified subject ID, COVID-19 status, age in years and sex. Where available, HLA class I and class II types were taken from metadata supplied by the sample provider and were not determined by assay-based typing.

This clone was picked up a small number of times. No cognate antigen has been identified for it. Per-nucleotide qualities are absent, and no much larger clonotype sits a single base away. TCRbeta CDR3 regions were amplified from genomic DNA by means of the immunoSEQ Assay, a bias-controlled multiplex PCR. The authors processed their data as follows. Within the assay, amplification of reference gene primers was used to estimate how many nucleated cells each sample contained. Sequence reads were collapsed and filtered to measure the absolute abundance of every unique TCRbeta CDR3 rearrangement. For each sample, productive Simpson clonality was calculated as the square root of Simpson's diversity index across productive rearrangements. Entries here come from immuneACCESS through TCRdb and include only in-frame sequences with V and J called. Some clones fail to appear in such tables; in the studies checked, an unresolved V gene covers under half of the shortfall, and the cause of the remainder is unknown. D and trimming come from the DNA, and the V and J calls and clone size come from that table. The sample table holds some 80,000 clones, of which around 80% were seen once. Together, the top ten hold roughly a fifth of the sample.

What the research found in general, with its limitations: The amount of clinical and demographic metadata varied by source and participant and was provided uncurated.

Whole blood was collected in K2EDTA tubes by collaborating institutions according to the institutions' own protocols. For TCRbeta analysis, collaborators shipped samples as frozen whole blood, isolated PBMCs, or DNA extracted from either of those sample types. The germline V gene yields SGHRS for CDR1 and YFSETQ for CDR2. Trimming removed 3 bases from V and 6 bases from J, leaving 13 bases between the germline ends. Inclusive of the bounding cysteine and phenylalanine, the CDR3 is 14 residues long. Only the CDR3 DNA is retained, 42 bases long and in frame from the first base. This receptor was identified in an elderly woman with active or convalescent COVID-19. The chain joins TRBV5-1 to TRBJ1-3; 5 matching bases give a weak D call of TRBD1. Material: peripheral blood. In nucleotide form, the sequence is TGCGCCAGCAGCTCTCAGGGAGGGGAAAACACCATATATTTT. Its protein is CASSSQGGENTIYF.